What follows describes a single T cell receptor (beta chain). Its antigen is still unknown. Trimming cost V 3 bases and J 3 bases; bases outside gene matches: 4. Looked up from germline, CDR1 is SGHRS and CDR2 is YFSETQ. This CDR3 region has 14 residues. The PCR contained 60 Vbeta and 13 Jbeta primers. Repertoires were generated with immunoSEQ multiplex PCR, while TCRdb's copy carries only in-frame clones and drops some. The table records a few hundred thousand clones, 80% to 95% of them present only once. The entry originates in a study of cytomegalovirus exposure and HLA in healthy donors. The study's findings and limits: According to an earlier analysis, most TCR beta V segments yielded productive rearrangements about 87% or about 30% of the time. The study flagged approximately 180 TCR beta chains as cytomegalovirus-associated.

V and J are TRBV5-1 and TRBJ1-1; 8 bases match TRBD1. Source material: PBMCs. The sequence was obtained from a girl aged 2-9 years in good health and CMV-seronegative. CDR3 in DNA: TGCGCCAGCAGCTGGCAGGACAGGGACACTGAAGCTTTCTTT. The encoded protein is CASSWQDRDTEAFF.